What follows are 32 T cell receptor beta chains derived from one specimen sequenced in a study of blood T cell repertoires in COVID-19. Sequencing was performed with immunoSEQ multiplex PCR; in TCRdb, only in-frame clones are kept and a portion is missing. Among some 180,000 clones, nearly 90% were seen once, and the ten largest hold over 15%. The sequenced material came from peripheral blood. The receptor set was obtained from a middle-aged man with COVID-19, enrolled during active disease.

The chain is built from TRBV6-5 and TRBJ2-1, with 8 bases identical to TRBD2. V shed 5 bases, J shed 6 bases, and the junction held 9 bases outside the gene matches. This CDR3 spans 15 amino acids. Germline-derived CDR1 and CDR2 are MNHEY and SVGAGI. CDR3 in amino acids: CASSTPGGLGNEQFF. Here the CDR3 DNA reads TGTGCCAGCAGTACTCCGGGAGGGTTGGGCAATGAGCAGTTCTTC.

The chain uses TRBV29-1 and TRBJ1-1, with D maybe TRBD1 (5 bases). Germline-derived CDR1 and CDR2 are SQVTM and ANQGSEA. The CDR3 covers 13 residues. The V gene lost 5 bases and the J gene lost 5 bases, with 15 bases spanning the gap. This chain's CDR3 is CSVKQGWGTEAFF. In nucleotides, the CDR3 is TGCAGCGTTAAGCAGGGTTGGGGAACTGAAGCTTTCTTT.

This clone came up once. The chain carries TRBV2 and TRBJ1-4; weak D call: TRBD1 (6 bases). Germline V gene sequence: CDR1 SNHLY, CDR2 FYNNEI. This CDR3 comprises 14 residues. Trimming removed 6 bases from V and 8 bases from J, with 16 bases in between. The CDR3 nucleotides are TGTGCCAGCAGCACGGACAAGGGGGAGGAAAAACTGTTTTTT. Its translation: CASSTDKGEEKLFF.

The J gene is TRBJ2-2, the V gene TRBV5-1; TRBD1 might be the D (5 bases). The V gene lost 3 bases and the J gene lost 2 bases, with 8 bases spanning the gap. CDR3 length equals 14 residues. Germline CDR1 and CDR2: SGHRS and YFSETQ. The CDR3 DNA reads TGCGCCAGCAGCTCCGGACAAAACACCGGGGAGCTGTTTTTT. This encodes CASSSGQNTGELFF.

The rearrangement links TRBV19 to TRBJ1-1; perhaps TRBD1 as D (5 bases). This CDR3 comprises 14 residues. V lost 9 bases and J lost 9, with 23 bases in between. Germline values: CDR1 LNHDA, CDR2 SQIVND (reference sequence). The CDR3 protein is CASADGAARVKAFF. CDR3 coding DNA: TGTGCCAGCGCCGATGGGGCGGCCAGGGTGAAAGCTTTCTTT.

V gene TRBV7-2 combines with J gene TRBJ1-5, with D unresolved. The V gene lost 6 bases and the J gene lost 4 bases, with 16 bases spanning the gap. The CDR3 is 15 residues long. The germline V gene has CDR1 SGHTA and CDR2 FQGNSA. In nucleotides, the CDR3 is TGTGCCAGCAGACAACGCGTGGGAGGGAATCAGCCCCAGCATTTT. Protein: CASRQRVGGNQPQHF.

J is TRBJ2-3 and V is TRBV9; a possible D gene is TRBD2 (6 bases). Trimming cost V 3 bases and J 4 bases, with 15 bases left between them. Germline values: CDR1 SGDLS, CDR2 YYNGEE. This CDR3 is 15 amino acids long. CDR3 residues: CASSERILAADTQYF. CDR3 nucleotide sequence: TGTGCCAGCAGCGAAAGGATACTAGCAGCAGATACGCAGTATTTT.

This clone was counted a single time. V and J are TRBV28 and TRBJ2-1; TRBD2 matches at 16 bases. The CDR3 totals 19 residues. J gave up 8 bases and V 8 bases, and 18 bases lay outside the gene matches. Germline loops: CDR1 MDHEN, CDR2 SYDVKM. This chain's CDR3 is CASGRNPGLAGGPSDEQFF. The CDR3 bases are TGTGCCAGCGGAAGAAACCCGGGACTAGCGGGGGGGCCTTCGGATGAGCAGTTCTTC. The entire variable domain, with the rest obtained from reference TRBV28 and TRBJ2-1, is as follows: DVKVTQSSRYLVKRTGEKVFLECVQDMDHENMFWYRQDPGLGLRLIYFSYDVKMKEKGDIPEGYSVSREKKERFSLILESASTNQTSMYLCASGRNPGLAGGPSDEQFFGPGTRLTVL.

The CDR3 DNA follows: TGTGCCAGCAGTGGTGACAGGGGAGACCCCCAGCATTTT. Protein product: CASSGDRGDPQHF. The genes are TRBV6-4 and TRBJ1-5, with 8 positions matching TRBD1. V was pared by 4 bases and J by 10 bases, with 6 bases of the junction left unmatched. The length of the CDR3 is 13 residues. CDR1 and CDR2 (germline): MRHNA, SNTAGT.

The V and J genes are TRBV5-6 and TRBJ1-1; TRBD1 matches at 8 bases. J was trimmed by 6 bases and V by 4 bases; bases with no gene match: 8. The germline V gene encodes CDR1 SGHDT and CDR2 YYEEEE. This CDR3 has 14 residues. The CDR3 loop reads CASSMGQATAEAFF. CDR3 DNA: TGTGCCAGCAGCATGGGACAGGCTACGGCTGAAGCTTTCTTT.

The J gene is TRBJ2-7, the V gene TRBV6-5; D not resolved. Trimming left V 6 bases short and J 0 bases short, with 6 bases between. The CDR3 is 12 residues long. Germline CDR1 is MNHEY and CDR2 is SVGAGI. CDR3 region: CASRGSSYEQYF. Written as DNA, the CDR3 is TGTGCCAGCAGGGGCAGCTCCTACGAGCAGTACTTC.

In DNA, the CDR3 is TGTGCCAGCTCAACAGGACGGTCCGGTGCAACTAATGAAAAACTGTTTTTT. As protein: CASSTGRSGATNEKLFF. The chain employs TRBV18 and TRBJ1-4; tentative D call: TRBD1 (5 bases). Germline V gene lookup returns CDR1 KGHSH and CDR2 LQKENI. V lost 5 bases, J lost 0 bases, and 16 bases lay in between. The length of the CDR3 is 17 residues.

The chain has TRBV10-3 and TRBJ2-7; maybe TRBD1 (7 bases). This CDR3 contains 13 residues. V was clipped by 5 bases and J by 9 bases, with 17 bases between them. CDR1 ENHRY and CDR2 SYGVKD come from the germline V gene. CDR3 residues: CAISQGGESVQYF. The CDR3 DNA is TGTGCCATCAGTCAGGGGGGTGAGTCGGTGCAGTACTTC.

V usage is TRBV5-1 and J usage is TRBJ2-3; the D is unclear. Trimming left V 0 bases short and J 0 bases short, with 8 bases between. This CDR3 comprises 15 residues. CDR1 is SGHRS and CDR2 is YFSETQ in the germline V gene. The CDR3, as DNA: TGCGCCAGCAGCTTGGCCGGTTCTAGCACAGATACGCAGTATTTT. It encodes CASSLAGSSTDTQYF.

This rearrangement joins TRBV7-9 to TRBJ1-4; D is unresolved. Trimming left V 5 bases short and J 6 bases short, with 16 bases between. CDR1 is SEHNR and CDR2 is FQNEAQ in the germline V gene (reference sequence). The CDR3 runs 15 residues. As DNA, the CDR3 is TGTGCCAGCAGCCCTGGACGGGGTGGGGATGAAAAACTGTTTTTT. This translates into CASSPGRGGDEKLFF.

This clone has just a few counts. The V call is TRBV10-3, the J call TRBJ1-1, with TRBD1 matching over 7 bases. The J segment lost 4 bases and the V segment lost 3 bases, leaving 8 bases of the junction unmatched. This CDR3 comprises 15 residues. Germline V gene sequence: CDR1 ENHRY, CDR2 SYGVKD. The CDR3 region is CAISELTGKGTEAFF. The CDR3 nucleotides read TGTGCCATCAGTGAATTGACAGGGAAGGGCACTGAAGCTTTCTTT.

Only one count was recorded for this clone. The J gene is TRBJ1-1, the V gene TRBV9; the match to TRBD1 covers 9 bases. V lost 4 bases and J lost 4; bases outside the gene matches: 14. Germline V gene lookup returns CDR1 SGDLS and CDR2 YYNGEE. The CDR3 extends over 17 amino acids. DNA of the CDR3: TGTGCCAGCAGCTCACGGACAGGGGCGCTTTCATTCACTGAAGCTTTCTTT. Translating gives CASSSRTGALSFTEAFF.

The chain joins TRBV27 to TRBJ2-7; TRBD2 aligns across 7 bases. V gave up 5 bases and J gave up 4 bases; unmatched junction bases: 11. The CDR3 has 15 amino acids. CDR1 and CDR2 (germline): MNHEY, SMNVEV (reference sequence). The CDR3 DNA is TGTGCCAGCAGTCCCGTGACGCTAGCGGCGTACGAGCAGTACTTC. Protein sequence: CASSPVTLAAYEQYF.

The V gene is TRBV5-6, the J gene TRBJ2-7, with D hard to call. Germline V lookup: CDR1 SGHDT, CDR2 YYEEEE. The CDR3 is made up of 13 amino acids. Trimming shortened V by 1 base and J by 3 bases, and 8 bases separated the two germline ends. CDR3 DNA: TGTGCCAGCAGCTTGCCCAGGCTCTACGAGCAGTACTTC. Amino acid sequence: CASSLPRLYEQYF.

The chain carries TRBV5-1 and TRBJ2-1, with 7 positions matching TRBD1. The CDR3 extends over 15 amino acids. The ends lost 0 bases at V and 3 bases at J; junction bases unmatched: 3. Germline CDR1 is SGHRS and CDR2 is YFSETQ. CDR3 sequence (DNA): TGCGCCAGCAGCTTGGTGGGGGACAGCTACAATGAGCAGTTCTTC. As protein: CASSLVGDSYNEQFF. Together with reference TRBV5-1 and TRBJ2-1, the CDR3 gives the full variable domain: KAGVTQTPRYLIKTRGQQVTLSCSPISGHRSVSWYQQTPGQGLQFLFEYFSETQRNKGNFPGRFSGRQFSNSRSEMNVSTLELGDSALYLCASSLVGDSYNEQFFGPGTRLTVL.

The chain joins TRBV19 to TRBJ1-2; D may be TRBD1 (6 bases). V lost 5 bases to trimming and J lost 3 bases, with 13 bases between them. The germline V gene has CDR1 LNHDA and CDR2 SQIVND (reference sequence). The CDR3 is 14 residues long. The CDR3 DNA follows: TGTGCCAGTAGTGCGAGACAGGTATACTATGGCTACACCTTC. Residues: CASSARQVYYGYTF.

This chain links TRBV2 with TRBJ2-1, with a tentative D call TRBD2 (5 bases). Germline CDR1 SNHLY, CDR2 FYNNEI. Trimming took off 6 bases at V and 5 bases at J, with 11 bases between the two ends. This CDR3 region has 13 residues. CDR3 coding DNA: TGTGCCAGCAGCTGGAAGAGGGACAATGAGCAGTTCTTC. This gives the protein CASSWKRDNEQFF.

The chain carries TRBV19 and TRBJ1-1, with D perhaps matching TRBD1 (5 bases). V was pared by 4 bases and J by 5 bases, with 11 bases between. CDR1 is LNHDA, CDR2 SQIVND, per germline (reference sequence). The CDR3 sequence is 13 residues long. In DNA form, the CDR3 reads TGTGCCAGTAGTACGACAGTGGTTACTGAAGCTTTCTTT. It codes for CASSTTVVTEAFF.

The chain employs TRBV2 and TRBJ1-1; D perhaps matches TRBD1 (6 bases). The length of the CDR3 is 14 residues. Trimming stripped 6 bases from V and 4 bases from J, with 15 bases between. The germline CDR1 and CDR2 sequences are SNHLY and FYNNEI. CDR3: CASRLQGSPTEAFF. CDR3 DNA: TGTGCCAGCAGATTACAGGGTTCCCCCACTGAAGCTTTCTTT.

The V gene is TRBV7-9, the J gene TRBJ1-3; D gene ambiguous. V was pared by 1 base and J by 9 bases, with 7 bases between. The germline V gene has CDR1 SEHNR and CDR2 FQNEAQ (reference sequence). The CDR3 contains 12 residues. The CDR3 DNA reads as TGTGCCAGCAGCTTAGGTCCGAGCACCATATATTTT. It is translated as CASSLGPSTIYF.

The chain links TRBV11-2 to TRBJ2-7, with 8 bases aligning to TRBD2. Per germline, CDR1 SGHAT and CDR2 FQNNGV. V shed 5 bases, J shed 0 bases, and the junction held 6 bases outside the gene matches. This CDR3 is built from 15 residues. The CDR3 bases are TGTGCCAGCAGCATTACTAGCGGTTCCTCCTACGAGCAGTACTTC. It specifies CASSITSGSSYEQYF.

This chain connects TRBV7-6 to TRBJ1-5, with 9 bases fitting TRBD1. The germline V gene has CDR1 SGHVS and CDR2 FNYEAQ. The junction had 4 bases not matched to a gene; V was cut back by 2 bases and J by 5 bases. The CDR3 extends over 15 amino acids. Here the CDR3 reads CASSLNRGLDQPQHF. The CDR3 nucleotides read TGTGCCAGCAGCTTAAACAGGGGGCTAGATCAGCCCCAGCATTTT.

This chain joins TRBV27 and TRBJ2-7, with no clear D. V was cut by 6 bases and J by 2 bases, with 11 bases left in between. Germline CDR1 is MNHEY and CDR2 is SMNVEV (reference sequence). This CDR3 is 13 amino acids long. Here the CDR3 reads CASRRQSAYEQYF. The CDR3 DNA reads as TGTGCCAGCAGGAGGCAGTCCGCCTACGAGCAGTACTTC.

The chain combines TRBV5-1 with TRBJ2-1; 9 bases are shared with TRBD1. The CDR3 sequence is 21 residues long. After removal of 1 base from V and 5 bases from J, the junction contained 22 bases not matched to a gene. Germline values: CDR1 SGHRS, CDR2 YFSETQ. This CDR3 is CASSLILGTGPALRPNNEQFF. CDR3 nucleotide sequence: TGCGCCAGCAGCTTGATCTTGGGGACAGGGCCAGCCCTAAGGCCCAACAATGAGCAGTTCTTC.

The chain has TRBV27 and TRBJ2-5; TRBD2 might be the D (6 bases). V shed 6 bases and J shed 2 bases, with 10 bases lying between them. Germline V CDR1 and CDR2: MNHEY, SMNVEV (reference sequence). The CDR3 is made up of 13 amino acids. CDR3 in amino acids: CASSAGLQETQYF. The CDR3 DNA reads TGTGCCAGCAGCGCGGGGCTACAAGAGACCCAGTACTTC.

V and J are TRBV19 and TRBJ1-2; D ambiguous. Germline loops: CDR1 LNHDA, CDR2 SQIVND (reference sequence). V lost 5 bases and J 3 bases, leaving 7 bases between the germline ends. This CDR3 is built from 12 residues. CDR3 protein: CASSVSDYGYTF. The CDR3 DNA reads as TGTGCCAGTAGTGTTTCAGACTATGGCTACACCTTC.

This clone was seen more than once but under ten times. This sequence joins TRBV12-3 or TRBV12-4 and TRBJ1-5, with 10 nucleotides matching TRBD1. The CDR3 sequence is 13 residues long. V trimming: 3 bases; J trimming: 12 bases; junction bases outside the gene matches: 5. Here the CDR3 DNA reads TGTGCCAGCAGTTTGGAGGACAGGGGGGACCAGCATTTT. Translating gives CASSLEDRGDQHF.